The 28 T cell receptor beta chains below were found in one sample sequenced in a study of a mutant IDH1 vaccine in newly diagnosed glioma. No antigen is known for these receptors. Time point here: week 5, during vaccination. Vaccinated patients received 300 ug of mutant IDH1 20-mer peptide per dose, with topical imiquimod. Sequenced by immunoSEQ multiplex PCR; TCRdb stores in-frame clones only, minus some. In the table there are over 55,000 clones, more than 80% of which are singletons. Sequences were derived from PBMCs, sampled from a glioma patient whose treatment included an IDH1 peptide vaccine. These receptor sequences come from a woman between 40 and 50 years old with glioma.

This clone was detected only a few times. The chain employs TRBV21-1 and TRBJ1-6. TRBV21-1 is termed a pseudogene. The CDR3 totals 18 residues. The CDR3 region is CASSKTGVNLVSYSPLHF. CDR3 sequence (DNA): TGTGCCAGCAGCAAAACTGGAGTGAATCTCGTATCTTACTCACCCCTCCACTTT.

This clone came up a few times. The rearrangement links TRBV5-4 to TRBJ1-4, with D uncertain. The CDR3 spans 14 residues. Trimming removed 7 bases at V and 0 bases at J, with 10 bases between. The V gene's germline CDR1 is SGHNT and CDR2 YYREEE (reference sequence). CDR3 loop: CASSSLPTNEKLFF. The DNA of the CDR3 is TGTGCCAGCTCTAGTTTACCAACTAATGAAAAACTGTTTTTT.

CDR3 sequence reads: CAISEPTDRDEQYF. CDR3 DNA: TGTGCCATCAGTGAGCCGACGGACAGGGACGAGCAGTACTTC. The chain joins TRBV10-3 to TRBJ2-7; 8 nucleotides align to TRBD1. The CDR3 is 14 residues long. Germline values: CDR1 ENHRY, CDR2 SYGVKD. V lost 2 bases, J lost 5 bases, and 5 bases stayed unmatched.

This clone was detected only once. The V and J genes are TRBV18 and TRBJ2-7, with 9 positions matching TRBD1. Trimming at V came to 3 bases and at J to 5 bases, leaving 8 bases not matched to a gene. The CDR3 consists of 15 residues. The V gene's germline CDR1 is KGHSH and CDR2 LQKENI. CDR3 sequence (DNA): TGTGCCAGCTCACCGGCCCGGGACAGGGTGCACGAGCAGTACTTC. This sequence encodes CASSPARDRVHEQYF.

The chain is built from TRBV2 and TRBJ2-2, with D uncertain. V gave up 3 bases and J gave up 2 bases, with 4 bases separating them. The CDR3 sequence is 13 residues long. Germline V gives CDR1 SNHLY, CDR2 FYNNEI. The CDR3 region is CASSDYNTGELFF. The DNA for the CDR3 is TGTGCCAGCAGTGATTACAACACCGGGGAGCTGTTTTTT. The whole variable domain, remainder taken from reference TRBV2 and TRBJ2-2, is EPEVTQTPSHQVTQMGQEVILRCVPISNHLYFYWYRQILGQKVEFLVSFYNNEISEKSEIFDDQFSVERPDGSNFTLKIRSTKLEDSAMYFCASSDYNTGELFFGEGSRLTVL.

The chain links TRBV27 to TRBJ2-7, with 11 nucleotides matching TRBD2. Per the germline V gene, CDR1 is MNHEY and CDR2 is SMNVEV (reference sequence). With V trimmed by 5 bases and J by 3 bases, 15 bases remained unmatched. The CDR3 is 18 residues long. The CDR3 reads CASSKRTSGHQLYYEQYF. CDR3 DNA sequence: TGTGCCAGCAGTAAACGGACTAGCGGGCATCAATTATACTACGAGCAGTACTTC.

This chain connects TRBV7-2 to TRBJ1-6; 10 bases align to TRBD1. This CDR3 region has 18 residues. Germline assignment: CDR1 SGHTA and CDR2 FQGNSA. The J segment lost 10 bases and the V segment lost 3 bases, leaving 15 bases of the junction unmatched. The CDR3 DNA is TGTGCCAGCAGCTTGGGAACGGGACAGGGGACGGAAAGGTCACCCCTCCACTTT. It is translated as CASSLGTGQGTERSPLHF.

V is TRBV7-9 and J is TRBJ1-2; D may be TRBD1 (5 bases). This CDR3 has 13 residues. The germline V gene encodes CDR1 SEHNR and CDR2 FQNEAQ (reference sequence). V lost 5 bases and J 3 bases, leaving 10 bases between the germline ends. Here the CDR3 reads CASSPGLHYGYTF. The CDR3 DNA follows: TGTGCCAGCAGCCCGGGACTTCACTATGGCTACACCTTC.

The chain recombines TRBV7-2 with TRBJ2-7; D gene uncertain. Per germline, CDR1 SGHTA and CDR2 FQGNSA. V lost 2 bases, J lost 7 bases, and 9 bases lay in between. The CDR3 runs to 12 residues. CDR3 DNA sequence: TGTGCCAGCAGCTTAAATCGGGCGGAGCAGTACTTC. Amino acid sequence: CASSLNRAEQYF.

The V and J genes are TRBV13 and TRBJ1-2, with D possibly being TRBD1 (6 bases). With 4 bases removed from V and 3 bases from J, the gap between germline ends came to 18 bases. The germline gives CDR1 PRHDT, CDR2 FYEKMQ (reference sequence). The CDR3 covers 16 residues. CDR3 region: CASSSPPGAKDYGYTF. For the CDR3, the DNA is TGTGCCAGCAGCTCCCCTCCAGGGGCAAAGGACTATGGCTACACCTTC.

This clone was picked up a small number of times. The chain joins TRBV7-9 to TRBJ1-2; D gene unclear. The ends were cut back, 5 bases at V and 8 bases at J, with 15 bases in the middle. The CDR3 spans 13 residues. Germline V gene lookup returns CDR1 SEHNR and CDR2 FQNEAQ (reference sequence). The CDR3, as DNA: TGTGCCAGCAGCCCCCGTACGGGAGGGGGCTACACCTTC. This encodes CASSPRTGGGYTF.

On this clone itself: Other DNA sequences in the same sample also yield this CDR3. CDR3 sequence: CASSPGLAAYNEQFF. CDR3 in DNA: TGTGCCAGCAGCCCGGGACTAGCAGCATACAATGAGCAGTTCTTC. This sequence joins TRBV7-2 and TRBJ2-1; TRBD2 matches at 9 bases. The CDR3 consists of 15 residues. The V and J ends lost 5 bases and 4 bases, in that order; junction bases with no gene match: 6. The V gene's germline CDR1 is SGHTA and CDR2 FQGNSA. Supplemented by reference TRBV7-2 and TRBJ2-1, the full variable domain reads GAGVSQSPSNKVTEKGKDVELRCDPISGHTALYWYRQSLGQGLEFLIYFQGNSAPDKSGLPSDRFSAERTGGSVSTLTIQRTQQEDSAVYLCASSPGLAAYNEQFFGPGTRLTVL.

The chain uses TRBV5-6 and TRBJ1-5, with unresolved D. V was shortened by 2 bases and J by 2 bases, with 5 bases between the two germline ends. Germline V gene lookup returns CDR1 SGHDT and CDR2 YYEEEE. The CDR3 runs to 13 residues. CDR3 sequence: CASSFRGNQPQHF. The DNA for the CDR3 is TGTGCCAGCAGCTTCCGCGGCAATCAGCCCCAGCATTTT.

The rearrangement joins TRBV5-4 to TRBJ1-2, with 12 positions matching TRBD1. CDR3 length equals 15 residues. V trimming: 0 bases; J trimming: 8 bases; junction bases outside the gene matches: 5. Germline-derived CDR1 and CDR2 are SGHNT and YYREEE (reference sequence). The CDR3 protein is CASSLVRDRGQGYTF. CDR3 in DNA: TGTGCCAGCAGCTTGGTGAGGGACAGGGGGCAGGGCTACACCTTC.

This chain uses TRBV28 with TRBJ1-3, with D perhaps TRBD1 (6 bases). V dropped 8 bases and J dropped 0 bases, with 14 bases sitting between them. The germline V gene encodes CDR1 MDHEN and CDR2 SYDVKM. This CDR3 comprises 15 residues. In nucleotides, the CDR3 is TGTGCCAGCGGATACAGGGTGATCTCTGGAAACACCATATATTTT. Its translation: CASGYRVISGNTIYF.

This clone was counted a few times. This chain uses TRBV6-5 with TRBJ1-1; D is unresolved. Trimming shortened V by 2 bases and J by 0 bases, and 10 bases separated the two germline ends. The germline gives CDR1 MNHEY, CDR2 SVGAGI. There are 15 residues in the CDR3. In DNA form, the CDR3 reads TGTGCCAGCAGTTACCTGGACGGACTGAACACTGAAGCTTTCTTT. Translation: CASSYLDGLNTEAFF.

The CDR3 DNA reads as TGCAGTGCTAGAGTGGCTGGGACCCAGTACTTC. Its translation is CSARVAGTQYF. The rearrangement links TRBV20-1 to TRBJ2-5; the D is unclear. Trimming cost V 1 base and J 7 bases, with 7 bases left between them. This CDR3 comprises 11 residues. Per the germline V gene, CDR1 is DFQATT and CDR2 is SNEGSKA (reference sequence).

The J gene is TRBJ1-4, the V gene TRBV11-2, with 7 bases lining up with TRBD1. V gave up 5 bases and J gave up 3 bases; unmatched junction bases: 3. The CDR3 has 14 residues. Germline V gives CDR1 SGHAT, CDR2 FQNNGV. The CDR3 sequence: CASSRGQANEKLFF. In DNA, the CDR3 is TGTGCCAGCAGCCGTGGACAGGCTAATGAAAAACTGTTTTTT.

This clone showed up just once. The chain carries TRBV19 and TRBJ2-1; D may be TRBD2 (7 bases). The CDR3 totals 16 residues. V was trimmed by 6 bases and J by 6 bases, leaving 21 bases between them. Germline V lookup: CDR1 LNHDA, CDR2 SQIVND (reference sequence). The CDR3 nucleotides read TGTGCCAGTAGCCCCGGGAGAGGGGGGGCCGTCAATGAGCAGTTCTTC. Translating gives CASSPGRGGAVNEQFF.

V usage is TRBV4-1 and J usage is TRBJ1-5; D may be TRBD1 (5 bases). V was trimmed by 4 bases and J by 3 bases, leaving 13 bases between them. Germline V gene lookup returns CDR1 MGHRA and CDR2 YSYEKL. This CDR3 has 15 amino acids. CDR3 amino acids: CASSPAGTHNQPQHF. The CDR3 DNA sequence: TGCGCCAGCAGCCCGGCCGGGACGCACAATCAGCCCCAGCATTTT.

The chain carries TRBV6-5 and TRBJ2-2, with unresolved D. This CDR3 is 11 amino acids long. Trimming took off 8 bases at V and 7 bases at J, with 8 bases between the two ends. Germline CDR1 and CDR2: MNHEY and SVGAGI. CDR3 sequence reads: CASRPGGELFF. DNA for the CDR3: TGTGCCAGCCGACCCGGCGGGGAGCTGTTTTTT.

The genes are TRBV5-1 and TRBJ2-1, with D tentatively TRBD1 or TRBD2 (5 bases each). CDR1 SGHRS and CDR2 YFSETQ come from the germline V gene. Between the trimmed V and J ends, which lost 2 bases and 6 bases, there was a span of 12 bases. The CDR3 is 14 amino acids. The CDR3 loop is CASSFGTSFNEQFF. The CDR3 DNA follows: TGCGCCAGCAGCTTCGGGACGTCGTTCAATGAGCAGTTCTTC.

In this sample, this clone turned up once. The chain couples TRBV6-1 to TRBJ2-7, with D possibly being TRBD1 (5 bases). Trimming cost V 2 bases and J 2 bases, with 13 bases left between them. The germline V gene has CDR1 MNHNS and CDR2 SASEGT. This CDR3 has 15 residues. CDR3 in amino acids: CASSEWQGTAYEQYF. CDR3 in DNA: TGTGCCAGCAGTGAATGGCAGGGAACAGCCTACGAGCAGTACTTC.

The chain has TRBV4-2 and TRBJ1-5, with D possibly matching TRBD1 (5 bases). This CDR3 has 18 residues. Germline CDR1 LGHNA, CDR2 YNFKEQ. Trimming took off 3 bases at V and 0 bases at J, with 18 bases between the two ends. CDR3 in amino acids: CASSQPYGGGDSNQPQHF. CDR3 nucleotide sequence: TGTGCCAGCAGCCAGCCGTACGGGGGGGGAGATAGCAATCAGCCCCAGCATTTT.

A remark on this clone: Relative to the germline gene, one junction end is altered; a read error may explain this. The chain is built from TRBV20-1 and TRBJ1-2; D unclear. CDR1 and CDR2 from the germline V gene are DFQATT and SNEGSKA (reference sequence). The CDR3 length is 10 residues. CDR3 protein: CGSFNYGYTF. The DNA for the CDR3 is TGTGGAAGCTTTAACTATGGCTACACCTTC.

This clone was counted between two and nine times. The chain joins TRBV5-4 to TRBJ2-1, with TRBD2 matching 11 bases. V dropped 0 bases and J dropped 1; count of bases not matched to a gene: 0. CDR3 size: 16 residues. From germline, CDR1 is SGHNT and CDR2 YYREEE (reference sequence). CDR3 nucleotides: TGTGCCAGCAGCTTGGCTAGCGGGAGGTCCTACAATGAGCAGTTCTTC. As protein: CASSLASGRSYNEQFF.

The gene calls are TRBV6-6 and TRBJ1-2; 8 nucleotides agree with TRBD1. J was trimmed by 8 bases and V by 3 bases; bases with no gene match: 5. This CDR3 is 13 amino acids long. Germline CDR1 reads MNHNY; CDR2 reads SVGAGI (reference sequence). The CDR3 reads CASSYGRGHGYTF. The DNA of the CDR3 is TGTGCCAGCAGTTATGGCAGGGGGCACGGCTACACCTTC.

Regarding this clone: The junction differs from germline at one of its ends, possibly a read error. The chain is built from TRBV7-8 and TRBJ1-1; 8 nucleotides align to TRBD1. Germline V gene sequence: CDR1 SGHVS, CDR2 FQNEAQ. The CDR3 spans 15 residues. CDR3 region: CASSPLRVQGAKEVF. As DNA, the CDR3 is TGTGCCAGCAGCCCCCTACGGGTTCAGGGGGCGAAAGAGGTCTTT.